A single sample is the source of the 11 T cell receptor beta chains below, sequenced in a study of blood T cell repertoires in COVID-19. The data were produced by immunoSEQ multiplex PCR, yet TCRdb's version contains in-frame clones alone and is incomplete. Of 140,000 to 150,000 clones listed, around 87% were seen once; the top ten hold more than 6.5%. What was sequenced was peripheral blood. The receptors were sampled from a woman aged 50 to 65 with active or convalescent COVID-19.

The V call is TRBV6-2 or TRBV6-3, the J call TRBJ1-2; maybe TRBD1 (6 bases). This CDR3 is 14 amino acids long. Trimming took 6 bases from V and 6 from J, leaving 17 bases between them. Germline V gives CDR1 MNHEY, CDR2 SVGEGT. CDR3 loop: CASSSLQGRDGYTF. CDR3 DNA: TGTGCCAGCAGCTCCCTTCAGGGGCGAGATGGCTACACCTTC.

This rearrangement joins TRBV9 to TRBJ1-2, with 9 bases identical to TRBD1. Trimming cost V 4 bases and J 6 bases; bases outside gene matches: 10. The CDR3 loop spans 15 amino acids. From germline, CDR1 is SGDLS and CDR2 YYNGEE. The CDR3 nucleotides are TGTGCCAGCAGCCCCCCAGGGGGGACAGGGCATGGCTACACCTTC. Amino acids: CASSPPGGTGHGYTF.

The chain recombines TRBV2 with TRBJ2-5; 10 positions match TRBD1. This CDR3 has 15 residues. Unmatched junction bases numbered 7, after V lost 5 bases and J lost 4 bases. CDR1 is SNHLY and CDR2 is FYNNEI in the germline V gene. CDR3 nucleotides: TGTGCCAGCAGTCGACAGGGGGCCTACGGAGAGACCCAGTACTTC. Amino acids: CASSRQGAYGETQYF.

This CDR3 reads CASSSQDTGELFF. The CDR3 region has the DNA TGTGCCAGCAGCAGCCAGGACACCGGGGAGCTGTTTTTT. The chain joins TRBV28 to TRBJ2-2; D not resolved. Trimming took off 6 bases at V and 3 bases at J, with 8 bases between the two ends. CDR3 length: 13 residues. Germline-derived CDR1 and CDR2 are MDHEN and SYDVKM.

The chain joins TRBV28 to TRBJ2-2, with D possibly being TRBD1 (5 bases). V lost 6 bases to trimming and J lost 6 bases, with 14 bases between them. CDR1 is MDHEN and CDR2 is SYDVKM in the germline V gene. CDR3 length: 14 amino acids. The CDR3: CASRDSWSAGELFF. The CDR3 region has the DNA TGTGCCAGCAGAGACAGTTGGTCGGCCGGGGAGCTGTTTTTT.

The chain joins TRBV6-5 to TRBJ2-7; 8 positions match TRBD2. Trimming cost V 0 bases and J 3 bases; bases outside gene matches: 4. The CDR3 has 15 residues. CDR1 and CDR2 from the germline V gene are MNHEY and SVGAGI. CDR3 sequence (DNA): TGTGCCAGCAGTTACTCAACCAGCGGGAGCTACGAGCAGTACTTC. This translates into CASSYSTSGSYEQYF.

The chain couples TRBV5-1 to TRBJ2-2; 12 bases fit TRBD2. V shed 1 base, J shed 0 bases, and the junction held 4 bases outside the gene matches. The CDR3 sequence is 18 residues long. Germline V lookup: CDR1 SGHRS, CDR2 YFSETQ. The CDR3: CASSLKASGRANTGELFF. The CDR3 DNA follows: TGCGCCAGCAGCTTGAAGGCTAGCGGGAGGGCGAACACCGGGGAGCTGTTTTTT.

The chain links TRBV18 to TRBJ1-2, with D unresolved. V lost 2 bases and J 6 bases, leaving 13 bases between the germline ends. This CDR3 has 14 amino acids. CDR1 and CDR2 (germline): KGHSH, LQKENI. CDR3 nucleotide sequence: TGTGCCAGCTCACCAATTGGACTCGTGCATGGCTACACCTTC. It yields the protein CASSPIGLVHGYTF.

This clone was seen only once. The chain has TRBV27 and TRBJ1-2; D remains ambiguous. Trimming removed 5 bases from V and 4 bases from J, with 23 bases in between. CDR1 MNHEY and CDR2 SMNVEV come from the germline V gene (reference sequence). The CDR3 length is 17 residues. CDR3 in DNA: TGTGCCAGCAGTGCCGGGTCCAAAATCTCGATCACCTATGGCTACACCTTC. It is translated as CASSAGSKISITYGYTF.

The chain links TRBV7-8 to TRBJ2-7; D possibly corresponds to TRBD1 (6 bases). Germline CDR1 and CDR2: SGHVS and FQNEAQ. V shed 1 base and J shed 2 bases, with 9 bases lying between them. The CDR3 is 14 amino acids. CDR3 in DNA: TGTGCCAGCAGCTTAGAGAAGGGGGCCTACGAGCAGTACTTC. Protein sequence: CASSLEKGAYEQYF.

The gene calls are TRBV6-5 and TRBJ1-2, with 10 bases identical to TRBD1. CDR1 is MNHEY and CDR2 is SVGAGI in the germline V gene. This CDR3 is built from 14 residues. With V trimmed by 2 bases and J by 11 bases, 8 bases remained unmatched. CDR3 protein: CASSYTRDRGWYTF. CDR3 in DNA: TGTGCCAGCAGTTACACAAGGGACAGGGGATGGTACACCTTC.